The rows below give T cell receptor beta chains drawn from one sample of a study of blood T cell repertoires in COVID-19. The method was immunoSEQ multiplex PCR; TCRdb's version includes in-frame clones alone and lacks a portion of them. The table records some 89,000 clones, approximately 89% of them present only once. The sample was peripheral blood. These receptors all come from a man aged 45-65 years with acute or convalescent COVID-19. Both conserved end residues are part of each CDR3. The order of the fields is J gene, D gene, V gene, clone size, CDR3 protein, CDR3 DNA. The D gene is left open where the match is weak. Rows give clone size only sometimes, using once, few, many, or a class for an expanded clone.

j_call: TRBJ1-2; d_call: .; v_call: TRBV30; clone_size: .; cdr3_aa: CAWTGSRNYGYTF; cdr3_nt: TGTGCCTGGACAGGCAGTCGGAACTATGGCTACACCTTC
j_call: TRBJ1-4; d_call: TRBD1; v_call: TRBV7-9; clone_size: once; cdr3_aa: CASSLSHGQGGGKLFF; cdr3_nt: TGTGCCAGCAGCTTATCCCATGGACAGGGCGGCGGAAAACTGTTTTTT
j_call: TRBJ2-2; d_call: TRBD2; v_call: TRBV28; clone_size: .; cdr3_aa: CASTLNGGAGELFF; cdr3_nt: TGTGCCAGCACCCTAAACGGGGGGGCCGGGGAGCTGTTTTTT
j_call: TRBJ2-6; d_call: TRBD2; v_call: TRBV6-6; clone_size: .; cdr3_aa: CASSYGTSSGANVLTF; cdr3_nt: TGTGCCAGCAGTTACGGGACTAGCTCTGGGGCCAACGTCCTGACTTTC
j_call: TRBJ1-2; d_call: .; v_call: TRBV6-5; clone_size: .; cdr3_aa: CASSYDYQTHGYTF; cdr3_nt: TGTGCCAGCAGTTACGACTACCAAACTCATGGCTACACCTTC
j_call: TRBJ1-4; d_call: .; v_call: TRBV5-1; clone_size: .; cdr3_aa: CASSADSFNEKLFF; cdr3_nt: TGCGCCAGCAGCGCGGACAGTTTTAATGAAAAACTGTTTTTT
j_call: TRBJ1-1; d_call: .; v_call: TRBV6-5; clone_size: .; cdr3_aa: CASSTRNTEAFF; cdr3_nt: TGTGCCAGCAGCACTAGGAACACTGAAGCTTTCTTT
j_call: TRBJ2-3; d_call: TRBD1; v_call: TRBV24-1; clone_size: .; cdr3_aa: CATSVGRQGVDTQYF; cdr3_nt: TGTGCCACCAGTGTAGGGAGACAGGGTGTGGATACGCAGTATTTT
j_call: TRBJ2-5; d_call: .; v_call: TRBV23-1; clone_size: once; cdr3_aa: CASSQTDTRGAGETQYF; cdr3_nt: TGCGCCAGCAGTCAAACCGACACCCGGGGGGCAGGAGAGACCCAGTACTTC
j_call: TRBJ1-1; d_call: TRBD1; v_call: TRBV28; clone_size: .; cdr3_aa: CASSTGVNTEAFF; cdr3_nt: TGTGCCAGCAGTACAGGGGTTAACACTGAAGCTTTCTTT
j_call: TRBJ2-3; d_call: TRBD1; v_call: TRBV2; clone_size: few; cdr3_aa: CASRDRGLIVTDTQYF; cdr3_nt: TGTGCCAGCAGGGATAGGGGGCTGATAGTCACAGATACGCAGTATTTT
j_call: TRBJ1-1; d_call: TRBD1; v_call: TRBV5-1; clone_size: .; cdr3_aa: CASRERGLGVNTEAFF; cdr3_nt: TGCGCCAGCAGGGAGAGGGGGCTCGGGGTGAACACTGAAGCTTTCTTT
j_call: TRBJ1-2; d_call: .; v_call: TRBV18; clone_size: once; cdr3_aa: CASSPSDRPVGGYTF; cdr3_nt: TGTGCCAGCTCACCTAGCGACAGGCCCGTGGGAGGCTACACCTTC
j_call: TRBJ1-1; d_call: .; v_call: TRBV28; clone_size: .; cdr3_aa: CASTYVTEAFF; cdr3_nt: TGTGCCAGCACCTATGTCACTGAAGCTTTCTTT
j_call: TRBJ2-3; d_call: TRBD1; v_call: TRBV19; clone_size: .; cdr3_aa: CASSAQQGPLTDTQYF; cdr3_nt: TGTGCCAGTAGTGCCCAACAGGGGCCCCTCACAGATACGCAGTATTTT
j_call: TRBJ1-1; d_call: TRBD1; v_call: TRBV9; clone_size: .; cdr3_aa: CASSVGYRGIDEAFF; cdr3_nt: TGTGCCAGCAGCGTAGGGTACAGGGGAATCGATGAAGCTTTCTTT
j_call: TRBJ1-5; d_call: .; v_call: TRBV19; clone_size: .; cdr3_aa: CASSGLDFSNQPQHF; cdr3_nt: TGTGCCAGTAGTGGCTTGGACTTTAGCAATCAGCCCCAGCATTTT
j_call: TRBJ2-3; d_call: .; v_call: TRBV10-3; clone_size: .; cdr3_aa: CAISARPQDTQYF; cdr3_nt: TGTGCCATCAGTGCCAGGCCGCAGGATACGCAGTATTTT
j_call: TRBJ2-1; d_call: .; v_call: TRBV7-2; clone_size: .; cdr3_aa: CASSRQYHNEQFF; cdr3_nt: TGTGCCAGCAGCCGACAGTACCACAATGAGCAGTTCTTC
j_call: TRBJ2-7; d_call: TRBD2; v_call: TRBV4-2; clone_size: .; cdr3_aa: CASSPHPDPGLGITYEQYF; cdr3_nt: TGTGCCAGCAGCCCGCACCCGGATCCGGGACTAGGAATCACCTACGAGCAGTACTTC
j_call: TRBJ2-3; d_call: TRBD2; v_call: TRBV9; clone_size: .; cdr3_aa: CASSVGAGGSNTQYF; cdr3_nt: TGTGCCAGCAGCGTAGGAGCGGGGGGGAGTAATACGCAGTATTTT
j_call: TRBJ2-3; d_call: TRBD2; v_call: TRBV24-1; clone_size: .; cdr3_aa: CATLGEPERGSTDTQYF; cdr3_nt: TGTGCCACCTTAGGCGAGCCCGAGCGGGGAAGCACAGATACGCAGTATTTT
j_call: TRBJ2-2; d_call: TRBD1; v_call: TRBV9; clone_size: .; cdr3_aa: CASSESDRADTGELFF; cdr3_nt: TGTGCCAGCAGCGAGTCGGACAGGGCGGACACCGGGGAGCTGTTTTTT
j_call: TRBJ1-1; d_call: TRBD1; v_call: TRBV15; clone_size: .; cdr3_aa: CATSASPGQGATEAFF; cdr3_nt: TGTGCCACCAGCGCAAGTCCGGGACAGGGGGCCACTGAAGCTTTCTTT
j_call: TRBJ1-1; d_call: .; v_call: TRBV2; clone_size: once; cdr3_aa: CASSGAGSTEAFF; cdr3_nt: TGTGCCAGCAGTGGGGCGGGGAGCACTGAAGCTTTCTTT
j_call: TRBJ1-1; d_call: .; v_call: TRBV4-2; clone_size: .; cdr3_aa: CASSQESVNTEAFF; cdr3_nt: TGTGCCAGCAGCCAAGAGTCTGTGAACACTGAAGCTTTCTTT
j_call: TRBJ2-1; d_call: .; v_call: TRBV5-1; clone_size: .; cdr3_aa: CASSLDGDPNNEQFF; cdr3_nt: TGCGCCAGCAGCTTGGACGGTGATCCTAACAATGAGCAGTTCTTC
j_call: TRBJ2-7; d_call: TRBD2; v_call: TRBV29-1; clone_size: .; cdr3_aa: CSVGASGRHEQYF; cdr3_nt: TGCAGCGTTGGGGCTAGCGGGCGGCACGAGCAGTACTTC
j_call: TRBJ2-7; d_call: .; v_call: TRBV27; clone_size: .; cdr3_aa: CASSRSGSYEQYF; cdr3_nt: TGTGCCAGCAGTAGATCCGGGTCATACGAGCAGTACTTC
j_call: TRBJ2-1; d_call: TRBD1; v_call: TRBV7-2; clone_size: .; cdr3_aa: CASSSGQGRGYIGNEQFF; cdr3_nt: TGTGCCAGCAGCTCGGGACAGGGAAGGGGTTACATAGGGAATGAGCAGTTCTTC
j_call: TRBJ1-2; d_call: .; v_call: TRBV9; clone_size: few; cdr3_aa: CASSVVAGREVDGYTF; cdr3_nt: TGTGCCAGCAGCGTAGTGGCAGGGCGAGAAGTCGATGGCTACACCTTC
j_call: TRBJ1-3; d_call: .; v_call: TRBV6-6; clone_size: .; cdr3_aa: CASRTRGSGNTIYF; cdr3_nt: TGTGCCAGCAGAACCAGGGGATCTGGAAACACCATATATTTT
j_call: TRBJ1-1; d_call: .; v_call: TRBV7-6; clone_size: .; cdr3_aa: CASSPRQAVNTEAFF; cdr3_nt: TGTGCCAGCAGCCCTAGACAGGCGGTGAACACTGAAGCTTTCTTT
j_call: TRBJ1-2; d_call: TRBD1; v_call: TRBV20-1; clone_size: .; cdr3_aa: CSASQDRGVDYGYTF; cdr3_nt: TGCAGTGCTAGTCAGGACAGGGGGGTAGACTATGGCTACACCTTC
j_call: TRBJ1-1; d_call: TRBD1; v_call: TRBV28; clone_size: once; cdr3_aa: CASTTTGGRAFF; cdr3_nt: TGTGCCAGCACTACTACAGGGGGGAGGGCTTTCTTT
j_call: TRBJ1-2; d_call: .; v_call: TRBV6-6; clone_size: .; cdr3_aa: CASSYSMQVEGYTF; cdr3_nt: TGTGCCAGCAGTTACTCGATGCAGGTGGAAGGCTACACCTTC
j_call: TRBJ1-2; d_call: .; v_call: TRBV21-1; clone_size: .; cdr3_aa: CASSKVRDRNYGYTF; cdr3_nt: TGTGCCAGCAGCAAAGTCCGGGACAGGAACTATGGCTACACCTTC
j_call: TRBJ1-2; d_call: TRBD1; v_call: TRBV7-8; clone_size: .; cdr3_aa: CASSFTGGGYTF; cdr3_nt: TGTGCCAGCAGCTTTACAGGGGGTGGCTACACCTTC
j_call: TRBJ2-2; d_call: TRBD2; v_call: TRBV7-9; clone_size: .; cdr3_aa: CASSLLTSGMLTGELFF; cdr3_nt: TGTGCCAGCAGCCTGCTGACTAGCGGGATGCTAACCGGGGAGCTGTTTTTT
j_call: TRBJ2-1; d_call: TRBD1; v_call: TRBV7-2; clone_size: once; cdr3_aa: CASSSPGQGSYNEQFF; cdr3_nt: TGTGCCAGCAGCTCACCGGGACAGGGCTCCTACAATGAGCAGTTCTTC
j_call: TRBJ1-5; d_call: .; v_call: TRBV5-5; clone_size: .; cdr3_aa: CASSLVGTLSNQPQHF; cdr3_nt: TGTGCCAGCAGCTTGGTGGGGACATTAAGCAATCAGCCCCAGCATTTT
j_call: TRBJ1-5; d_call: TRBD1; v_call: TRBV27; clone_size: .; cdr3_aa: CASSLGQGDQPQHF; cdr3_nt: TGTGCCAGCAGTTTGGGGCAGGGGGATCAGCCCCAGCATTTT
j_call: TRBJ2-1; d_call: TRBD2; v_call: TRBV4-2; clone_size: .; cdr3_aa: CASSQQTGLAGNNEQFF; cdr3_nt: TGTGCCAGCAGCCAACAAACCGGACTAGCGGGTAACAATGAGCAGTTCTTC
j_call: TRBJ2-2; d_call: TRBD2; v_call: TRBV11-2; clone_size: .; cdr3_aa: CASSLHTGTSGTGELFF; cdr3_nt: TGTGCCAGCAGCTTACATACCGGGACTAGTGGGACCGGGGAGCTGTTTTTT
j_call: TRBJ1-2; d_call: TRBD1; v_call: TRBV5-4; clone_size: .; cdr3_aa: CASSWGQGSLRGYTF; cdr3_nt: TGTGCCAGCAGCTGGGGACAGGGAAGCCTAAGGGGCTACACCTTC
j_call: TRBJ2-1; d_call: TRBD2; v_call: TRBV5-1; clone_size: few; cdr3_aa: CASSFVGLAGVYNEQFF; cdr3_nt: TGCGCCAGCAGCTTTGTGGGACTAGCGGGAGTCTACAATGAGCAGTTCTTC
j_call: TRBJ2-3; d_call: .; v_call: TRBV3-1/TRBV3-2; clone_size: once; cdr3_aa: CASSQQGLAITDTQYF; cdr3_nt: TGTGCCAGCAGCCAACAGGGACTGGCGATCACAGATACGCAGTATTTT
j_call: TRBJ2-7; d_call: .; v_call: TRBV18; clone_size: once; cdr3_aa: CASSPPGQYEQYF; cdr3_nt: TGTGCCAGCTCACCACCCGGACAGTACGAGCAGTACTTC
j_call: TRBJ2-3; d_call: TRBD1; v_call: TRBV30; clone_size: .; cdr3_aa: CAWSSYRGLAPDTQYF; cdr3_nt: TGTGCCTGGAGTTCTTACAGGGGGCTAGCTCCAGATACGCAGTATTTT
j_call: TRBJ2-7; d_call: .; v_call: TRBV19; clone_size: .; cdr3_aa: CASSIQGHRTYEQYF; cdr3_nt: TGTGCCAGTAGTATTCAGGGCCACCGAACCTACGAGCAGTACTTC
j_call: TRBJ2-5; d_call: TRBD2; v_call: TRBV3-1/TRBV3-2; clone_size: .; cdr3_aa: CASSPSRYTSGLQETQYF; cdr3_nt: TGTGCCAGCAGCCCTTCACGATATACTAGCGGGCTTCAAGAGACCCAGTACTTC